A single sample gave rise to the 29 T cell receptor beta chains below, sequenced in a study of T cell repertoires in cytomegalovirus infection. No antigen has been identified for these receptors. Each CDR3 protein gets one entry after TCRdb re-called the reads with MiXCR. The table has roughly 860,000 distinct CDR3 sequences, around a third seen once. Source: cultured CD8+ T cells from PBMCs, taken from culture after CMV antigen stimulation. The receptors stem from a human donor in good health (CMV status not recorded). Some clones in this sample may be carry-over from other donors' samples.

This clonotype was detected only a few times. The chain has TRBV27 and TRBJ2-7, with D maybe TRBD1 (6 bases). Germline CDR1 is MNHEY and CDR2 is SMNVEV (reference sequence). V shed 5 bases and J shed 3 bases, with 14 bases lying between them. CDR3 length: 14 amino acids. CDR3 sequence: CASSPRGLYYEQYV. CDR3 in DNA: TGTGCCAGCAGTCCTAGGGGGTTATACTACGAGCAGTACGTC.

The gene calls are TRBV5-1 and TRBJ2-1; D is ambiguous. CDR1 is SGHRS, CDR2 YFSETQ, per germline. Trimming left V 5 bases short and J 5 bases short, with 11 bases between. The CDR3 contains 13 residues. CDR3 residues: CASRFDPDNEQFF. The CDR3 region has the DNA TGCGCCAGCAGATTTGACCCAGACAATGAGCAGTTCTTC. Drawing the rest from reference TRBV5-1 and TRBJ2-1, the complete variable domain is KAGVTQTPRYLIKTRGQQVTLSCSPISGHRSVSWYQQTPGQGLQFLFEYFSETQRNKGNFPGRFSGRQFSNSRSEMNVSTLELGDSALYLCASRFDPDNEQFFGPGTRLTVL.

Only a few counts were recorded for this clonotype. The rearrangement joins TRBV5-4 to TRBJ1-2, with D possibly matching TRBD1 (5 bases). The germline V gene encodes CDR1 SGHNT and CDR2 YYREEE (reference sequence). This CDR3 is 16 amino acids long. V was pared by 0 bases and J by 3 bases, with 15 bases between. This CDR3 is CASSLAVELGDYGYTF. In nucleotides, the CDR3 is TGTGCCAGCAGCTTGGCTGTTGAACTAGGGGACTATGGCTACACCTTC.

This clonotype was picked up a small number of times. The chain has TRBV9 and TRBJ2-3; 7 bases fit TRBD1. Looked up from germline, CDR1 is SGDLS and CDR2 is YYNGEE. V dropped 1 base and J dropped 2; count of bases not matched to a gene: 7. The CDR3 consists of 16 residues. The CDR3, as DNA: TGTGCCAGCAGCGTATACTACAGGGGCTCCACAGATACGCAGTATTTT. Translating it yields CASSVYYRGSTDTQYF.

The chain joins TRBV28 to TRBJ2-1; the D gene could be TRBD1 or TRBD2 (5 bases each). Looked up from germline, CDR1 is MDHEN and CDR2 is SYDVKM. This CDR3 has 15 amino acids. Trimming took off 2 bases at V and 7 bases at J, with 15 bases between the two ends. CDR3 DNA: TGTGCCAGCAGTTTAGCGGGCGGACAAGGGAATGAGCAGTTCTTC. Translating it yields CASSLAGGQGNEQFF.

This clonotype was found a few times. The chain links TRBV5-1 to TRBJ2-7; weak D call: TRBD2 (7 bases). The V end lost 4 bases, the J end lost 3 bases, and 17 bases lay between the germline ends. The germline V gene has CDR1 SGHRS and CDR2 YFSETQ. The CDR3 extends over 15 amino acids. The CDR3 sequence: CASSPRGGGYYEQYF. In nucleotides, the CDR3 is TGCGCCAGCAGCCCGAGAGGGGGGGGATACTACGAGCAGTACTTC.

This clonotype was seen more than once but under ten times. The chain joins TRBV11-2 to TRBJ2-5, with unresolved D. The CDR3 consists of 17 residues. V was cut by 1 base and J by 1 base, with 16 bases left in between. Germline V gives CDR1 SGHAT, CDR2 FQNNGV. In DNA form, the CDR3 reads TGTGCCAGCAGCTTAGGGCCTTCGATGAGCCTCCAAGAGACCCAGTACTTC. It translates to CASSLGPSMSLQETQYF.

The sample holds a few counts of this clonotype. V is TRBV7-6 and J is TRBJ1-4; D ambiguous. This CDR3 is 14 amino acids long. Germline V gene data show CDR1 as SGHVS and CDR2 as FNYEAQ. Trimming removed 2 bases at V and 7 bases at J, with 11 bases between. CDR3 residues: CASSLTRGGEKLFF. CDR3 DNA sequence: TGTGCCAGCAGCTTAACGCGGGGAGGTGAAAAACTGTTTTTT.

This clonotype was recorded once. The V call is TRBV27, the J call TRBJ2-3; 7 positions match TRBD1. The CDR3 is made up of 14 amino acids. Unmatched junction bases numbered 5, after V lost 3 bases and J lost 5 bases. Per the germline V gene, CDR1 is MNHEY and CDR2 is SMNVEV (reference sequence). The CDR3 DNA sequence: TGTGCCAGCAGTTTTTCTGGGACAGTAGATACGCAGTATTTT. Residues: CASSFSGTVDTQYF.

The chain employs TRBV4-1 and TRBJ2-2, with a possible D match to TRBD2 (6 bases). The V gene lost 1 base and the J gene lost 1 base, with 10 bases spanning the gap. Germline CDR1 and CDR2: MGHRA and YSYEKL. The CDR3 sequence is 16 residues long. The CDR3 sequence: CASSQALAQNTGELFF. In nucleotides, the CDR3 is TGCGCCAGCAGCCAAGCCCTAGCGCAGAACACCGGGGAGCTGTTTTTT.

This sequence joins TRBV7-8 and TRBJ2-1; the D is unclear. Germline CDR1 reads SGHVS; CDR2 reads FQNEAQ. V shed 0 bases and J shed 9 bases, with 9 bases lying between them. The CDR3 extends over 13 amino acids. CDR3: CASSLAVMGEQFF. The CDR3 DNA follows: TGTGCCAGCAGCTTAGCGGTGATGGGTGAGCAGTTCTTC. Filled out from reference TRBV7-8 and TRBJ2-1, the complete variable domain reads GAGVSQSPRYKVAKRGQDVALRCDPISGHVSLFWYQQALGQGPEFLTYFQNEAQLDKSGLPSDRFFAERPEGSVSTLKIQRTQQEDSAVYLCASSLAVMGEQFFGPGTRLTVL.

The chain has TRBV7-9 and TRBJ2-5; a possible D gene is TRBD2 (6 bases). The CDR3 is 14 residues long. Germline CDR1 and CDR2: SEHNR and FQNEAQ (reference sequence). V dropped 6 bases and J dropped 1 base, with 12 bases sitting between them. As DNA, the CDR3 is TGTGCCAGCAGGTACCCCGGGAGCCAAGAGACCCAGTACTTC. Protein: CASRYPGSQETQYF. The complete variable domain, with remaining parts taken from reference TRBV7-9 and TRBJ2-5, reads DTGVSQNPRHKITKRGQNVTFRCDPISEHNRLYWYRQTLGQGPEFLTYFQNEAQLEKSRLLSDRFSAERPKGSFSTLEIQRTEQGDSAMYLCASRYPGSQETQYFGPGTRLLVL.

The chain combines TRBV6-6 with TRBJ1-3; D uncertain. The V and J ends lost 8 bases and 2 bases respectively, with 10 bases between them. The CDR3 contains 13 residues. Per the germline V gene, CDR1 is MNHNY and CDR2 is SVGAGI (reference sequence). The DNA of the CDR3 is TGTGCCAGCTATTTCGTAGCTGGAAACACCATATATTTT. This encodes CASYFVAGNTIYF.

This clonotype was counted between two and nine times. The chain is built from TRBV7-9 and TRBJ1-2; a possible D gene is TRBD1 (5 bases). Germline CDR1 is SEHNR and CDR2 is FQNEAQ (reference sequence). The V gene lost 4 bases and the J gene lost 8 bases, with 26 bases spanning the gap. The CDR3 runs 17 residues. The CDR3 sequence: CASSYPGPGLPRRGYTF. DNA of the CDR3: TGTGCCAGCAGCTATCCGGGGCCAGGCCTCCCCAGAAGAGGCTACACCTTC.

This chain uses TRBV4-1 with TRBJ2-1; no clear D gene. This CDR3 is built from 15 residues. Germline V gene lookup returns CDR1 MGHRA and CDR2 YSYEKL. V gave up 0 bases and J gave up 6 bases, with 12 bases separating them. The DNA for the CDR3 is TGCGCCAGCAGCCAAGAAAGGGATACCAGCAATGAGCAGTTCTTC. Amino acids: CASSQERDTSNEQFF.

V is TRBV6-6 and J is TRBJ1-1; TRBD1 matches at 8 bases. The V and J ends lost 0 bases and 0 bases, in that order; junction bases with no gene match: 9. Germline CDR1 and CDR2: MNHNY and SVGAGI (reference sequence). CDR3 length equals 18 residues. The CDR3 is CASSYSQGAPGMNTEAFF. In DNA form, the CDR3 reads TGTGCCAGCAGTTACTCGCAGGGGGCGCCGGGGATGAACACTGAAGCTTTCTTT.

A few counts support this clonotype. The chain uses TRBV29-1 and TRBJ2-6; D is unclear. Germline V gene lookup returns CDR1 SQVTM and CDR2 ANQGSEA. The CDR3 consists of 14 residues. Trimming took 2 bases from V and 1 from J, leaving 6 bases between them. The CDR3 region is CSVESLSGANVLTF. In DNA form, the CDR3 reads TGCAGCGTTGAAAGTTTATCTGGGGCCAACGTCCTGACTTTC.

About this clonotype itself: The germline gene is not matched at one end of the junction; a read error may be the cause. The chain is built from TRBV7-3 and TRBJ2-2; tentative D call: TRBD2 (5 bases). Germline values: CDR1 SGHTA, CDR2 FQGTGA. The CDR3 covers 16 residues. As DNA, the CDR3 is TGTGCCAACAGCTCCACATCGGGGTCGAACACCGGGGAGCTGTTTTTT. Translation gives CANSSTSGSNTGELFF. The whole variable domain, filled in from reference TRBV7-3 and TRBJ2-2, reads GAGVSQTPSNKVTEKGKYVELRCDPISGHTALYWYRQSLGQGPEFLIYFQGTGAADDSGLPNDRFFAVRPEGSVSTLKIQRTERGDSAVYLCANSSTSGSNTGELFFGEGSRLTVL.

Points on this clonotype: Because the CDR3's place on the DNA is in doubt, the DNA is left out and the CDR3 is given as listed by TCRdb. The CDR3 is CASIRRGDSLMHTEAFFVHTEAFF. The J gene is TRBJ1-1, the V gene TRBV7-6; the tabulated D call, TRBD1, remains unverified against the DNA. Germline CDR1 and CDR2: SGHVS and FNYEAQ. The CDR3 numbers 24 amino acids, ends counted.

This clonotype was found a few times. CDR3 protein: CASSLGTSVPFYEQYF. In nucleotides, the CDR3 is TGTGCCAGCAGCTTGGGGACTAGCGTCCCTTTCTACGAGCAGTACTTC. This chain joins TRBV13 and TRBJ2-7; TRBD2 matches 10 bases. The V and J ends lost 3 bases and 3 bases, in that order; junction bases with no gene match: 8. Germline CDR1 is PRHDT and CDR2 is FYEKMQ (reference sequence). This CDR3 has 16 residues.

The gene calls are TRBV27 and TRBJ1-2; 7 bases are shared with TRBD1. The length of the CDR3 is 16 residues. Germline CDR1 is MNHEY and CDR2 is SMNVEV (reference sequence). V trimming: 0 bases; J trimming: 8 bases; junction bases outside the gene matches: 12. CDR3 sequence: CASSLSQNRGRGGYTF. The CDR3 nucleotides are TGTGCCAGCAGTTTATCGCAGAACAGGGGAAGAGGGGGCTACACCTTC.

The gene calls are TRBV27 and TRBJ2-1; D gene uncertain. The ends were cut back, 2 bases at V and 10 bases at J, with 9 bases in the middle. The CDR3 has 12 amino acids. The germline CDR1 and CDR2 sequences are MNHEY and SMNVEV (reference sequence). DNA of the CDR3: TGTGCCAGCAGTTTACCTGCTGGGGAGCAGTTCTTC. This encodes CASSLPAGEQFF.

This clonotype occurred many times. This sequence joins TRBV6-5 and TRBJ2-2, with 7 bases that match TRBD2. Germline V gives CDR1 MNHEY, CDR2 SVGAGI. The CDR3 spans 16 residues. J gave up 1 base and V 3 bases, and 5 bases lay outside the gene matches. CDR3 amino acids: CASSYYSGRNTGELFF. The CDR3 bases are TGTGCCAGCAGTTATTATAGCGGGCGGAACACCGGGGAGCTGTTTTTT.

The J gene is TRBJ2-7, the V gene TRBV27; D gene unclear. CDR3 size: 13 residues. V lost 1 base, J lost 2 bases, and 6 bases lay in between. Germline CDR1 MNHEY, CDR2 SMNVEV (reference sequence). DNA for the CDR3: TGTGCCAGCAGTTTATTCGGACCCTACGAGCAGTACTTC. This encodes CASSLFGPYEQYF.

In its sample, this clonotype was seen a few times. CDR3 protein: CASSLAGSAFTEAFF. Here the CDR3 DNA reads TGTGCCAGCAGTCTCGCGGGGTCAGCATTCACTGAAGCTTTCTTT. The genes are TRBV12-3 or TRBV12-4 and TRBJ1-1; D is uncertain. V was pared by 5 bases and J by 4 bases, with 17 bases between. The CDR3 length is 15 residues.

The V gene is TRBV6-8, the J gene TRBJ1-6; 7 positions agree with TRBD1. The CDR3 runs 15 residues. V trimming: 8 bases; J trimming: 7 bases; junction bases outside the gene matches: 11. Looked up from germline, CDR1 is MNHGY and CDR2 is SAAAGT. CDR3 region: CASEGPRGFNSPLHF. Here the CDR3 DNA reads TGTGCCAGCGAAGGCCCCAGGGGGTTCAATTCACCCCTCCACTTT.

The chain combines TRBV12-5 with TRBJ2-3; the D gene could be TRBD1 or TRBD2 (5 bases each). Trimming took 1 base from V and 2 from J, leaving 13 bases between them. Germline CDR1 LGHNT, CDR2 FRNRAP. The CDR3 has 16 residues. The CDR3 nucleotides read TGTGCTAGTGGTTTGGGATTAGAGGGGCCCACAGATACGCAGTATTTT. Amino acid sequence: CASGLGLEGPTDTQYF.

This clonotype was seen a handful of times. The rearrangement uses TRBV4-1 and TRBJ2-5; 7 bases match TRBD1. V lost 0 bases, J lost 1 base, and 2 bases stayed unmatched. The CDR3 is 15 residues long. CDR1 is MGHRA and CDR2 is YSYEKL in the germline V gene. The CDR3 region is CASSQEDRSQETQYF. The CDR3 nucleotides are TGCGCCAGCAGCCAAGAGGACAGGAGCCAAGAGACCCAGTACTTC.

This chain joins TRBV2 and TRBJ2-2, with 8 bases that match TRBD1. Germline CDR1 reads SNHLY; CDR2 reads FYNNEI. The V segment lost 6 bases and the J segment 6 bases; nucleotides outside the gene matches: 15. This CDR3 is 17 amino acids long. CDR3 DNA: TGTGCCAGCAGCCACCCCCTCGACAGGGGCGGTCCCGGGGAGCTGTTTTTT. Translating it yields CASSHPLDRGGPGELFF.